What follows are 17 T cell receptor beta chains derived from one specimen sequenced in a study of follicular helper T cells after annual influenza vaccination. The assay was immunoSEQ multiplex PCR, and TCRdb's table has in-frame clones only and misses some. The data show approximately 5,000 clones, with approximately 89% seen just once and approximately 1.3% held by the top ten. The time point is: 2013-2014 season, 7 days after vaccination. Sequenced here: CXCR5+ CD38- circulating T follicular helper cells from blood, sampled 7 days after influenza vaccination. Subset: circulating Tfh, non-naive CD4+CXCR5+PD-1+ (ICOS+CD38+ or ICOS-CD38-). Every receptor here comes from an adult who received the influenza vaccine.

The rearrangement uses TRBV6-6 and TRBJ1-1; D uncertain. Trimming removed 6 bases at V and 0 bases at J, with 17 bases between. CDR3 size: 16 residues. Germline CDR1 is MNHNY and CDR2 is SVGAGI (reference sequence). This chain's CDR3 is CASRNSGMGVNTEAFF. Here the CDR3 DNA reads TGTGCCAGCAGGAACAGTGGTATGGGTGTGAACACTGAAGCTTTCTTT.

The gene calls are TRBV5-1 and TRBJ2-1; a weak D match, TRBD2 (5 bases). Germline V gene lookup returns CDR1 SGHRS and CDR2 YFSETQ. V shed 2 bases and J shed 5 bases, with 8 bases lying between them. CDR3 size: 13 residues. The CDR3 loop is CASSFVGDNEQFF. The DNA of the CDR3 is TGCGCCAGCAGCTTCGTCGGGGACAATGAGCAGTTCTTC.

This chain connects TRBV6-5 to TRBJ2-1; D might be TRBD1 (5 bases). With 0 bases removed from V and 5 bases from J, the gap between germline ends came to 5 bases. Germline-derived CDR1 and CDR2 are MNHEY and SVGAGI. The CDR3 runs 13 residues. The CDR3 coding sequence is TGTGCCAGCAGTTACTCGACAGACAATGAGCAGTTCTTC. Translation gives CASSYSTDNEQFF.

The chain links TRBV5-1 to TRBJ1-3, with D possibly TRBD1 on 5 matching bases. Germline CDR1 SGHRS, CDR2 YFSETQ. This CDR3 is built from 16 residues. The V and J ends lost 1 base and 3 bases respectively, with 14 bases between them. CDR3 sequence (DNA): TGCGCCAGCAGCTTGAGTCCCCAGGGTGGTGGAAACACCATATATTTT. Protein: CASSLSPQGGGNTIYF. Full variable domain (missing parts from reference TRBV5-1 and TRBJ1-3): KAGVTQTPRYLIKTRGQQVTLSCSPISGHRSVSWYQQTPGQGLQFLFEYFSETQRNKGNFPGRFSGRQFSNSRSEMNVSTLELGDSALYLCASSLSPQGGGNTIYFGEGSWLTVV.

This clone showed up just a few times. V is TRBV10-3 and J is TRBJ2-7; the D is unclear. Trimming cost V 6 bases and J 2 bases, with 8 bases left between them. The CDR3 is made up of 12 amino acids. Germline V CDR1 and CDR2: ENHRY, SYGVKD. The CDR3 sequence: CAIRSTTYEQYF. In DNA form, the CDR3 reads TGTGCCATCAGGAGTACGACCTACGAGCAGTACTTC.

This clone was observed once. The V call is TRBV7-2, the J call TRBJ1-1; D is uncertain. The CDR3 is made up of 15 amino acids. The V and J ends lost 5 bases and 8 bases respectively, with 21 bases between them. Germline loops: CDR1 SGHTA, CDR2 FQGNSA. CDR3 nucleotide sequence: TGTGCCAGCAGCCAAAAAGTATCCTACGCTTCCGAAGCTTTCTTT. The encoded protein is CASSQKVSYASEAFF.

The chain joins TRBV18 to TRBJ1-5, with D uncertain. V was clipped by 2 bases and J by 2 bases, with 10 bases between them. Germline lookup yields CDR1 KGHSH and CDR2 LQKENI. CDR3 length equals 15 residues. The CDR3 DNA is TGTGCCAGCTCACCAGAAGCGGTCCGCAATCAGCCCCAGCATTTT. This gives the protein CASSPEAVRNQPQHF.

The chain combines TRBV5-1 with TRBJ1-1, with D tentatively TRBD1 (6 bases). V was trimmed by 3 bases and J by 1 base, leaving 7 bases between them. The length of the CDR3 is 13 residues. Germline loops: CDR1 SGHRS, CDR2 YFSETQ. CDR3 nucleotide sequence: TGCGCCAGCAGCTGGGGACAGAACACTGAAGCTTTCTTT. Its translation is CASSWGQNTEAFF.

The count of this clone is one. The V call is TRBV5-1, the J call TRBJ2-1; 11 bases align to TRBD2. The CDR3 is made up of 15 amino acids. Germline assignment: CDR1 SGHRS and CDR2 YFSETQ. Germline trimming cut 0 bases from V and 7 bases from J; bases unmatched to any gene: 3. CDR3 region: CASSLGSSGGNEQFF. Here the CDR3 DNA reads TGCGCCAGCAGCTTGGGTTCTAGCGGGGGGAATGAGCAGTTCTTC.

The V and J genes are TRBV11-2 and TRBJ2-5; 7 bases fit TRBD2. The CDR3 consists of 17 residues. The germline V gene has CDR1 SGHAT and CDR2 FQNNGV. After removal of 0 bases from V and 11 bases from J, the junction contained 18 bases not matched to a gene. The CDR3 region is CASSLDPRLTYAGEQYF. The CDR3 coding sequence is TGTGCCAGCAGCTTAGATCCCAGGCTAACATACGCGGGGGAGCAGTACTTC.

V gene TRBV10-2 combines with J gene TRBJ1-4; D gene unclear. The CDR3 covers 14 residues. V was shortened by 6 bases and J by 0 bases, with 8 bases between the two germline ends. Germline assignment: CDR1 WSHSY and CDR2 SAAADI. CDR3 sequence reads: CASSDKATNEKLFF. The CDR3 DNA is TGCGCCAGCAGCGACAAAGCAACTAATGAAAAACTGTTTTTT.

V usage is TRBV4-1 and J usage is TRBJ1-2; D gene uncertain. With 0 bases removed from V and 9 bases from J, the gap between germline ends came to 17 bases. CDR3 length equals 15 residues. Germline lookup yields CDR1 MGHRA and CDR2 YSYEKL. CDR3 DNA sequence: TGCGCCAGCAGCCAAGACCTAGGATCCGATCGCCGCTACACCTTC. As protein: CASSQDLGSDRRYTF.

V is TRBV5-1 and J is TRBJ1-4, with 9 bases matching TRBD1. Germline V gene data show CDR1 as SGHRS and CDR2 as YFSETQ. The CDR3 runs 14 residues. V lost 4 bases, J lost 7 bases, and 5 bases stayed unmatched. In DNA, the CDR3 is TGCGCCAGCAGCCCGGGACAGGGAAGTGAAAAACTGTTTTTT. This encodes CASSPGQGSEKLFF.

This clone was found a few times. V usage is TRBV5-4 and J usage is TRBJ2-6, with a possible D match to TRBD1 (5 bases). Trimming cost V 3 bases and J 2 bases, with 12 bases left between them. CDR3 size: 16 residues. CDR1 and CDR2 (germline): SGHNT, YYREEE (reference sequence). CDR3 loop: CASSSLGETGANVLTF. In DNA, the CDR3 is TGTGCCAGCAGCTCCCTAGGGGAAACTGGGGCCAACGTCCTGACTTTC.

This clone was counted once. The chain uses TRBV6-5 and TRBJ1-5; D is uncertain. V lost 4 bases to trimming and J lost 4 bases, with 8 bases between them. From germline, CDR1 is MNHEY and CDR2 SVGAGI. The CDR3 length is 13 residues. The CDR3 protein is CASSLQMNQPQHF. CDR3 bases: TGTGCCAGCAGTTTACAGATGAATCAGCCCCAGCATTTT.

This rearrangement joins TRBV5-6 to TRBJ2-2; 9 bases are a match to TRBD2. From germline, CDR1 is SGHDT and CDR2 YYEEEE. J lost 4 bases, V lost 4 bases, and 8 bases had no gene match. This CDR3 is built from 16 residues. The CDR3 DNA reads TGTGCCAGCAGCCAGAATGTACTAGCGGGCACCGGGGAGCTGTTTTTT. Protein product: CASSQNVLAGTGELFF. The full variable domain, rest sourced from reference TRBV5-6 and TRBJ2-2, is DAGVTQSPTHLIKTRGQQVTLRCSPKSGHDTVSWYQQALGQGPQFIFQYYEEEERQRGNFPDRFSGHQFPNYSSELNVNALLLGDSALYLCASSQNVLAGTGELFFGEGSRLTVL.

V gene TRBV7-6 combines with J gene TRBJ1-3; D might be TRBD1 (6 bases). V was shortened by 5 bases and J by 2 bases, with 10 bases between the two germline ends. This CDR3 is 14 amino acids long. Germline CDR1 is SGHVS and CDR2 is FNYEAQ. CDR3 sequence (DNA): TGTGCCAGCAGCCAAGGACAGACTGGAAACACCATATATTTT. As protein: CASSQGQTGNTIYF.